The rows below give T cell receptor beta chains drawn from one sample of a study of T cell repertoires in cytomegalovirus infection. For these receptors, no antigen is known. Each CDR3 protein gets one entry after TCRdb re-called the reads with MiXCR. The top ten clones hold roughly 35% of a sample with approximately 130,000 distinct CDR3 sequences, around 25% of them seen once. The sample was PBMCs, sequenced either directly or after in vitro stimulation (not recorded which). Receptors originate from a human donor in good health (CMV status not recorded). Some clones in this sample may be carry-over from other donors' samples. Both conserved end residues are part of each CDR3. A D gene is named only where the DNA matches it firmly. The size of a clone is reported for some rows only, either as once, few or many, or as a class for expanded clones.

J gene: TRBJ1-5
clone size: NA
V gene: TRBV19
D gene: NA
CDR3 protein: CATQYSNQPQHF
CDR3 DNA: TGTGCCACCCAATATAGCAATCAGCCCCAGCATTTT

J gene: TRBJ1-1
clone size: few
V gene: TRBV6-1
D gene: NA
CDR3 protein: CASSGFGNTEAFF
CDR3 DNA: TGTGCCAGCAGTGGTTTCGGGAACACTGAAGCTTTCTTT

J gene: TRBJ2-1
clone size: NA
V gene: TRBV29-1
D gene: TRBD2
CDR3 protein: CSVEDRGARGDEQFF
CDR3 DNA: TGCAGCGTTGAAGATCGGGGAGCGCGGGGGGATGAGCAGTTCTTC

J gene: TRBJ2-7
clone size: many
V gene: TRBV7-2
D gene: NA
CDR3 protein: CASSESGANSYEQYF
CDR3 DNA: TGTGCCAGCAGCGAGTCAGGGGCAAACTCCTACGAGCAGTACTTC

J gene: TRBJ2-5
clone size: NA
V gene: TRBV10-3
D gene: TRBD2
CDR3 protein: CAISDPLVAGGSYQETQYF
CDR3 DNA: TGTGCCATCAGTGACCCCTTGGTGGCGGGGGGATCGTACCAAGAGACCCAGTACTTC

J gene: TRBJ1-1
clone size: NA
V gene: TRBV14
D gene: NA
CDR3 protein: CASSQAPGLNTEAFF
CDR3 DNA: TGTGCCAGCAGCCAAGCCCCAGGATTGAACACTGAAGCTTTCTTT

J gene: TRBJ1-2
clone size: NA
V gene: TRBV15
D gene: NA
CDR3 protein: CATSRRDLRYTF
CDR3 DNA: TGTGCCACCAGCAGACGCGACCTTCGCTACACCTTC

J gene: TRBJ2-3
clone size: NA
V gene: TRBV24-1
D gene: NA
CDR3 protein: CATSDGGGGPHTDTQYF
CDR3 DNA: TGTGCCACCAGTGATGGGGGGGGCGGCCCTCACACAGATACGCAGTATTTT

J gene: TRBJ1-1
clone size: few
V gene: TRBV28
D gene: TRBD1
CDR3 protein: CASSRTGTGLLWAFF
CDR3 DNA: TGTGCCAGCAGCCGTACGGGGACAGGGCTATTGTGGGCTTTCTTT

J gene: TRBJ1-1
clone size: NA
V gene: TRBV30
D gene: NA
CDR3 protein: CAWGGQQNTEAFF
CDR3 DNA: TGTGCCTGGGGAGGGCAACAGAACACTGAAGCTTTCTTT

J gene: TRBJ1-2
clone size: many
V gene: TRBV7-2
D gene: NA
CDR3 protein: CASMGQNYGYTF
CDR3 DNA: TGTGCCAGCATGGGGCAGAACTATGGCTACACCTTC

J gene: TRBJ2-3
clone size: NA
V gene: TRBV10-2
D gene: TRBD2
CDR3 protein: CASRTSSSPDTQYF
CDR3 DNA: TGCGCCAGCCGGACTAGTTCTTCCCCAGATACGCAGTATTTT

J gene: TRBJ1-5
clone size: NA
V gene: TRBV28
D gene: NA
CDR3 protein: CASSLAGPNQPQHF
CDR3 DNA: TGTGCCAGCAGTTTAGCGGGGCCCAATCAGCCCCAGCATTTT

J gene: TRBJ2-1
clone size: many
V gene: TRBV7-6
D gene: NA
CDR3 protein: CASSLLDRYEQFF
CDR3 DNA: TGTGCCAGCAGCTTATTAGATCGGTATGAGCAGTTCTTC

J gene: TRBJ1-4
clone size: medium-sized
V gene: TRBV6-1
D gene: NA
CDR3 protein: CASSRGRLENEKLFF
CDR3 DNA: TGTGCCAGCAGTAGAGGACGGCTTGAGAATGAAAAACTGTTTTTT

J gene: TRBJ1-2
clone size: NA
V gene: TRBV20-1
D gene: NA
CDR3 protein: CSGSRGEDGYTF
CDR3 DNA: TGCAGTGGATCGAGGGGAGAAGATGGCTACACCTTC

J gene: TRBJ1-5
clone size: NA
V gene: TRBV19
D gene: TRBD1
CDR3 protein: CASSTGQGANNQPQHF
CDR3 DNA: TGTGCCAGTAGTACCGGACAGGGGGCGAACAATCAGCCCCAGCATTTT

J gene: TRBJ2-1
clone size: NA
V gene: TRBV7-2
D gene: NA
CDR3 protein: CASSLESLEQFF
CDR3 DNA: TGTGCCAGCAGCTTAGAATCGCTTGAGCAGTTCTTC

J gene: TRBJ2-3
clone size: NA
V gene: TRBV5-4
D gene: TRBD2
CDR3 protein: CASSQRRLAVGNTDTQYF
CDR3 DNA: TGTGCCAGCAGCCAAAGGAGACTAGCGGTGGGAAACACAGATACGCAGTATTTT

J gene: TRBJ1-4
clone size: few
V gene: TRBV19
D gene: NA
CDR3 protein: CASTANEKLFF
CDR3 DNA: TGTGCCAGTACCGCTAATGAAAAACTGTTTTTT

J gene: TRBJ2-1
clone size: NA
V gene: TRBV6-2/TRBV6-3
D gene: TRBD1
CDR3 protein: CASSSTQGQYYNEQFF
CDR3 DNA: TGTGCCAGCAGTTCCACCCAGGGACAGTACTACAATGAGCAGTTCTTC

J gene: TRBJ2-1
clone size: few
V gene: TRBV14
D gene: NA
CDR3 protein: CASSPFGEWDNEQFF
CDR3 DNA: TGTGCCAGCAGCCCTTTTGGGGAGTGGGACAATGAGCAGTTCTTC

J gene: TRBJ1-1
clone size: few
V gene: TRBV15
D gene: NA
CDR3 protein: CATSRDRRLMNTEAFF
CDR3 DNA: TGTGCCACCAGCAGAGATAGGCGGCTCATGAACACTGAAGCTTTCTTT

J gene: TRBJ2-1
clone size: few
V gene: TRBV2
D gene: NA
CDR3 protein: CASSELTFSSYNEQFF
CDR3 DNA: TGTGCCAGCAGTGAGCTGACCTTTAGCTCCTACAATGAGCAGTTCTTC

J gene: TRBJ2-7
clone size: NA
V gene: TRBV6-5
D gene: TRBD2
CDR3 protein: CASSPSGSTYEQYF
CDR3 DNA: TGTGCCAGCAGTCCTAGCGGGAGTACCTACGAGCAGTACTTC

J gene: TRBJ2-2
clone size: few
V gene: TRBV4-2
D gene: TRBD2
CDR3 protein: CASSQGSSGRNTGELFF
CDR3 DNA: TGTGCCAGCAGCCAAGGTTCCAGCGGGAGGAACACCGGGGAGCTGTTTTTT

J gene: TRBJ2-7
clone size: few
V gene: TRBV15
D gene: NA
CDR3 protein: CATSKGPYEQYF
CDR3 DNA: TGTGCCACCTCCAAGGGACCATACGAGCAGTACTTC

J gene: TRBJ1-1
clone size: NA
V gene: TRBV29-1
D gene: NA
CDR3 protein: CSPGGNTEAFF
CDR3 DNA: TGCAGCCCGGGGGGAAACACTGAAGCTTTCTTT

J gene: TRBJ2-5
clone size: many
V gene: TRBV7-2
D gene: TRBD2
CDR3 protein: CASSLVRGQETQYF
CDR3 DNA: TGTGCCAGCAGCTTAGTGCGGGGGCAAGAGACCCAGTACTTC

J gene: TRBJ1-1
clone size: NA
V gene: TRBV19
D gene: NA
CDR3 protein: CASSIVAVNTEAFF
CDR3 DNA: TGTGCCAGTAGTATAGTGGCAGTGAACACTGAAGCTTTCTTT

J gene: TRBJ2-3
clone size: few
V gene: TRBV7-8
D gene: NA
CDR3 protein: CASSLVRDRAVDTQYF
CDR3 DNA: TGTGCCAGCAGCTTAGTTAGGGATCGAGCGGTCGATACGCAGTATTTT

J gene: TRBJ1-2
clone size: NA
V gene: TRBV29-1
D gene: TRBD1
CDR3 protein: CSAPGTGEGYTF
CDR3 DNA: TGCAGCGCTCCGGGGACAGGGGAAGGCTACACCTTC

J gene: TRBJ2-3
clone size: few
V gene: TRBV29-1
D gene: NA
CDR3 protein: CSVGTSTTPDTQYF
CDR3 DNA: TGCAGCGTTGGAACCAGTACTACTCCAGATACGCAGTATTTT

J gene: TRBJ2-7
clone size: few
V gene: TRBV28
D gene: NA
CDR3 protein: CASRPTRGGSYEQYF
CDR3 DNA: TGTGCCAGCAGGCCTACTAGGGGGGGCTCCTACGAGCAGTACTTC

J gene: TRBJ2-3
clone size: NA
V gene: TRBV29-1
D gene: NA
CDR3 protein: CSVWPPGTDTQYF
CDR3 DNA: TGCAGCGTTTGGCCCCCTGGCACAGATACGCAGTATTTT

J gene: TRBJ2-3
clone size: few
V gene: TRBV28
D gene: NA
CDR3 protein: CASSKTSPGTDTQYF
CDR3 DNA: TGTGCCAGCAGCAAGACTAGTCCGGGCACAGATACGCAGTATTTT

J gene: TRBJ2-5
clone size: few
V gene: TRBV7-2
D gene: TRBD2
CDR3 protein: CASSYWGLAGVKETQYF
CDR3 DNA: TGTGCCAGCAGCTACTGGGGACTAGCGGGAGTAAAGGAGACCCAGTACTTC

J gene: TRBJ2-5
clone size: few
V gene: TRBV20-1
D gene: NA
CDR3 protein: CSARTGYETQYF
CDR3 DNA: TGCAGTGCTAGAACAGGGTACGAGACCCAGTACTTC

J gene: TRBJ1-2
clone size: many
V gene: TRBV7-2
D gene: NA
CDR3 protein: CASSTPGTFWGYTF
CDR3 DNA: TGTGCCAGCTCCACCCCCGGGACTTTTTGGGGCTACACCTTC

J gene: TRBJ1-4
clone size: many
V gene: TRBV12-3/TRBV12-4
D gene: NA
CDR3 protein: CASKQGGGDEKLFF
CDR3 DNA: TGTGCCAGCAAACAAGGGGGAGGGGATGAAAAACTGTTTTTT